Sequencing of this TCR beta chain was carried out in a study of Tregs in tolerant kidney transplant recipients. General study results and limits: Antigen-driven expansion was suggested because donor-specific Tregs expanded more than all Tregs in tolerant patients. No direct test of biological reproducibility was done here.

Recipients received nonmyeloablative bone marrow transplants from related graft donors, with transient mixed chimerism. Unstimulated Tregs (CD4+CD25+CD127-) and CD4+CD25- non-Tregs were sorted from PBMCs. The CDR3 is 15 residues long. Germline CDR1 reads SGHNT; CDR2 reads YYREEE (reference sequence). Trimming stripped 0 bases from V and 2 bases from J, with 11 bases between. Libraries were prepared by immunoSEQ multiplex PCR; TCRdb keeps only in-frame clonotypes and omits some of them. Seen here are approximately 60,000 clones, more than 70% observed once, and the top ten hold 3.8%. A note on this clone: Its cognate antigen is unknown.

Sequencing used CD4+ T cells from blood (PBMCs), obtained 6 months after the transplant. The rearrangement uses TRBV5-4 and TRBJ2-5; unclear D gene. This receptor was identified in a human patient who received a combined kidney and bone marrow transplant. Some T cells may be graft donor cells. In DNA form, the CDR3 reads TGTGCCAGCAGCTTGGCCCCGGCGGTTCAAGAGACCCAGTACTTC. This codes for CASSLAPAVQETQYF.